Listed below are T cell receptor beta chains from one sample, sequenced in a study of cytomegalovirus exposure and HLA in healthy donors. Some clones are missing from TCRdb's copy, which holds only in-frame ones; the method was immunoSEQ multiplex PCR. The sample lists approximately 170,000 clones, almost 75% occurring once. The sequenced sample consisted of PBMCs. The receptors come from a young woman in good health and CMV-seropositive. Each CDR3 is given with its conserved first and last residue. Fields, in order: J gene, D gene, V gene, clone size, CDR3 DNA, CDR3 protein. A D gene is named only where the DNA matches it firmly. Part of the rows lack a size; the others show once, few, many or a class for expanded clones.

>TRBJ1-2|TRBD1|TRBV5-4|few
TGTGCCACGAACCGGGGCGGGACAGCCGTCCCTATTGGCTACACCTTC
CATNRGGTAVPIGYTF
>TRBJ2-7|-|TRBV27|-
TGTGCCAGCAGTTTACGGGCAGGGGGGAACGAGCAGTACTTC
CASSLRAGGNEQYF
>TRBJ1-2|TRBD1|TRBV2|-
TGTGCCAGCAGCTTCGGACAGGACGGGGGCTACACCTTC
CASSFGQDGGYTF
>TRBJ1-2|-|TRBV6-5|-
TGTGCCAGCAGTGACAGTTTCTATGGCTACACCTTC
CASSDSFYGYTF
>TRBJ2-5|-|TRBV29-1|-
TGCAGCGTTGAAGAAGGAGTGCAGTACTTC
CSVEEGVQYF
>TRBJ2-7|-|TRBV6-5|-
TGTGCCAGCAGTTACTCGAGTTTAGTACAGCCCTACGAGCAGTACTTC
CASSYSSLVQPYEQYF
>TRBJ2-2|TRBD1|TRBV5-4|-
TGTGCCAGCAGGGACAGGGTCACCGGGGAGCTGTTTTTT
CASRDRVTGELFF
>TRBJ2-7|TRBD2|TRBV4-2|-
TGTGCCAGCAGCCAAGAACTAGCGGGCCTCTACGAGCAGTACTTC
CASSQELAGLYEQYF
>TRBJ2-1|-|TRBV7-2|-
TGTGCCAGCCGCCTGGGGGCGGCCTACAATGAGCAGTTCTTC
CASRLGAAYNEQFF
>TRBJ2-1|TRBD2|TRBV10-1|-
TGCGCCAGCAACCCCACTAGCGGAAGCTCCTACAATGAGCAGTTCTTC
CASNPTSGSSYNEQFF
>TRBJ2-1|-|TRBV6-5|few
TGTGCCAGCACAGGGGAAGGCAATGAGCAGTTCTTC
CASTGEGNEQFF
>TRBJ2-2|-|TRBV28|-
TGTGCCAGCAGTTTCTCGAACACCGGGGAGCTGTTTTTT
CASSFSNTGELFF
>TRBJ2-7|TRBD1|TRBV6-5|-
TGTGCCAGCAGTTACTCGAGGGACAGGGGGCGAGAGCAGTACTTC
CASSYSRDRGREQYF
>TRBJ2-1|TRBD1|TRBV5-4|-
TGTGCCAGCAGCACCGGGACAGGCTACAATGAGCAGTTCTTC
CASSTGTGYNEQFF
>TRBJ2-7|-|TRBV6-5|once
TGTGCCAGCAGGACGGAGCTCTACGAGCAGTACTTC
CASRTELYEQYF
>TRBJ2-2|TRBD1|TRBV6-6|-
TGTGCCTCCTCAGGGACAGCCACTAGAACCGGGGAGCTGTTTTTT
CASSGTATRTGELFF
>TRBJ2-1|TRBD2|TRBV11-2|once
TGTGCCAGCAGCCCACGCCTGAAAGTACGGGTAGCGGGAGGTAATGAGCAGTTCTTC
CASSPRLKVRVAGGNEQFF
>TRBJ1-6|-|TRBV28|-
TGTGCCAGCAGTTTGGCAGGGGTGGGTTCACCCCTCCACTTT
CASSLAGVGSPLHF
>TRBJ1-2|-|TRBV14|-
TGTGCCAGCAGCCAAGTACAGTTTCTTGGCTACACCTTC
CASSQVQFLGYTF
>TRBJ1-2|-|TRBV28|-
TGTGCCAGCAGCTCGGCGCAGGACTATGGCTACACCTTC
CASSSAQDYGYTF
>TRBJ2-7|TRBD1|TRBV28|-
TGTGCCAGCAGTCCGGGGACAGAAATAAACGAGCAGTACTTC
CASSPGTEINEQYF
>TRBJ2-7|TRBD2|TRBV28|-
TGTGCCAGCAGTTTATTTATAGGACTAGCGGTCTCCCTCTCCTACGAGCAGTACTTC
CASSLFIGLAVSLSYEQYF
>TRBJ2-5|-|TRBV5-1|-
TGCGCCAGCAGCCCCGGTCCCCAAGAGACCCAGTACTTC
CASSPGPQETQYF
>TRBJ1-1|TRBD1|TRBV6-5|-
TGTGCCAGCAGTGGGACAGTCAACACTGAAGCTTTCTTT
CASSGTVNTEAFF
>TRBJ1-5|TRBD1|TRBV5-1|-
TGCGCCAGCAGCTTTGTCCGGACAGGACATAGCAATCAGCCCCAGCATTTT
CASSFVRTGHSNQPQHF
>TRBJ2-3|TRBD2|TRBV6-1|-
TGTGCCAGCAGTGGACTAGCGGGAGGGGACAGGGATACGCAGTATTTT
CASSGLAGGDRDTQYF
>TRBJ2-2|TRBD2|TRBV11-2|few
TGTGCCAGCAGCACGGGACTAGCGGGAAACACCGGGGAGCTGTTTTTT
CASSTGLAGNTGELFF
>TRBJ1-4|TRBD1|TRBV7-9|-
TGTGCCAGCAGCCCACGGGACAGGGGGGGATCTAATGAAAAACTGTTTTTT
CASSPRDRGGSNEKLFF
>TRBJ2-7|-|TRBV6-5|-
TGTGCCAGCAGTGGCCAGTACGAGCAGTACTTC
CASSGQYEQYF
>TRBJ2-1|-|TRBV19|-
TGTGCCAGTGCGGGGTTTGAGCAGTTCTTC
CASAGFEQFF
>TRBJ1-4|TRBD1|TRBV7-6|-
TGTGCCAGCAGCACTAGACGGACAGGGACTAATGAAAAACTGTTTTTT
CASSTRRTGTNEKLFF
>TRBJ2-1|TRBD2|TRBV5-4|-
TGTGCCAGCAGTGGGACTAGCAAAAATGAGCAGTTCTTC
CASSGTSKNEQFF
>TRBJ1-2|TRBD1|TRBV6-6|once
TGTGCCAGCATGCCGGGCCAGGGGGCTGGCTACACCTTC
CASMPGQGAGYTF
>TRBJ2-7|-|TRBV7-9|-
TGTGCCAGCAGCTTCCGGGACAACGCCTACGAGCAGTACTTC
CASSFRDNAYEQYF
>TRBJ1-6|-|TRBV5-1|-
TGCGCCAGCAGCAGTAGAAATTCACCCCTCCACTTT
CASSSRNSPLHF
>TRBJ2-1|TRBD2|TRBV6-1|-
TGTGCCAGCAGTGAGACCCCCAGCGGGAGGGCCCTGGAGTTCTTC
CASSETPSGRALEFF
>TRBJ2-1|TRBD2|TRBV5-6|once
TGTGCCAGCAAGAGACTAGCGGGAGTATCTCCCTACAATGAGCAGTTCTTC
CASKRLAGVSPYNEQFF
>TRBJ2-7|TRBD2|TRBV6-4|-
TGTGCCAGCAGTGAATCGGCTAGCGGGAGTATCTACGAGCAGTACTTC
CASSESASGSIYEQYF
>TRBJ2-7|TRBD1|TRBV4-1|-
TGCGCCAGCAGCCAAGGACAGGGGCCCCCTCAGGTGCAGTACTTC
CASSQGQGPPQVQYF
>TRBJ2-5|TRBD2|TRBV7-2|-
TGTGCCAGCAGTTCAGCTAGCGGACCCAAGGAGCAGTACTTC
CASSSASGPKEQYF
>TRBJ2-7|-|TRBV7-9|few
TGTGCCAGCAGGCGGGGTGGGGGTTCGGCCTACGAGCAGTACTTC
CASRRGGGSAYEQYF
>TRBJ1-2|-|TRBV7-8|-
TGTGCCAGCAGCTTAGAGCCGGGACATGTCTATAACTATGGCTACACCTTC
CASSLEPGHVYNYGYTF
>TRBJ2-3|TRBD1|TRBV28|-
TGTGCCAGCACCCCGACAGGGGGAACAGATACGCAGTATTTT
CASTPTGGTDTQYF
>TRBJ2-1|-|TRBV19|-
TGTGCCAGTAGTATAGGACAGGCCTATGAGCAGTTCTTC
CASSIGQAYEQFF
>TRBJ2-7|-|TRBV6-1|-
TGTGCCAGCAGTTCGGCCGGTCGCAGGCCCTCCGAGCAGTACTTC
CASSSAGRRPSEQYF
>TRBJ2-2|TRBD2|TRBV7-2|-
TGTGCCAGCAGCCAACTAGCGGGAGTGGGGACCGGGGAGCTGTTTTTT
CASSQLAGVGTGELFF
>TRBJ2-7|-|TRBV18|-
TGTGCCAGCTCACCACTGAAGGGGAACGAGCAGTACTTC
CASSPLKGNEQYF
>TRBJ2-7|TRBD1|TRBV2|-
TGTGCCATCCCCCTGACAGGGGCCGAGCAGTACTTC
CAIPLTGAEQYF
>TRBJ2-4|TRBD1|TRBV5-1|once
TGCGCCAGCAGCTTGGACCCGGGACAGGGGGCTTACATTCAGTACTTC
CASSLDPGQGAYIQYF
>TRBJ2-1|TRBD2|TRBV9|-
TGTGCCAGCAGCAGTAGCGGGAGGTCCTACAATGAGCAGTTCTTC
CASSSSGRSYNEQFF
>TRBJ2-3|-|TRBV27|-
TGTGCCAGCAGGAGAGCAGATACGCAGTATTTT
CASRRADTQYF
>TRBJ2-7|TRBD1|TRBV5-1|once
TGCGCCAGCAGGGCCGACAGGGGAGCTGGCGAGCAGTACTTC
CASRADRGAGEQYF
>TRBJ1-4|TRBD1|TRBV5-1|-
TGCGCCAGCAGATTGACAGGGTGGGCTGAAAAACTGTTTTTT
CASRLTGWAEKLFF
>TRBJ1-1|-|TRBV11-2|-
TGTGCCAGCAGCCCCGGACTGAAGAACACTGAAGCTTTCTTT
CASSPGLKNTEAFF
>TRBJ1-1|-|TRBV6-5|-
TGTGCCAGCAGTCCACAGGGTATGAACACTGAAGCTTTCTTT
CASSPQGMNTEAFF
>TRBJ2-7|-|TRBV18|-
TGTGCCAGCTCACCATACGACACGGGAGTTGGCGAGCAGTACTTC
CASSPYDTGVGEQYF
>TRBJ1-2|-|TRBV7-2|-
TGTGCCAGCAGCCCCAGTCGGGGCTATGGCTACACCTTC
CASSPSRGYGYTF
>TRBJ1-1|-|TRBV28|-
TGTGCCAGCAGTACAGGGTTATGGACTGAAGCTTTCTTT
CASSTGLWTEAFF